These 18 T cell receptor beta chains were all obtained from the same sample, sequenced in a study of CXCR3-negative and CXCR3-positive naive CD8 T cells. Researchers prepared the TRB cDNA libraries using 5' RACE with UMI labels. TCRdb re-called the 5' RACE reads and gives one entry per CDR3 protein, without DNA. This sample's table reports fewer than 55,000 distinct CDR3 sequences. Sequenced sample: naive CXCR3- CD8+ T cells from blood. As for subset: CD45RO-CCR7+CD27+CD95- naive CD8+ T cells lacking CXCR3 (TNR3-). The source is a human donor in good health. Some clones in this sample may be carry-over from other donors' samples.

The gene calls are TRBV5-1 and TRBJ2-7; TCRdb indicates TRBD1, and absent DNA this call remains unverified. This CDR3 comprises 16 residues. CDR1 and CDR2 (germline): SGHRS, YFSETQ. The CDR3 here is CASSLGETVFPDEQYF.

The V and J genes are TRBV28 and TRBJ1-1. Per the germline V gene, CDR1 is MDHEN and CDR2 is SYDVKM. CDR3 length equals 13 residues. CDR3 loop: CASSLRRLPEAFF.

The rearrangement joins TRBV2 to TRBJ2-1; TCRdb's D gene call, TRBD1, goes unchecked for lack of DNA. The CDR3 runs 13 residues. Germline V gene data show CDR1 as SNHLY and CDR2 as FYNNEI. CDR3 loop: CASGTGIYNEQFF.

The chain couples TRBV20-1 to TRBJ1-1. Germline V gene sequence: CDR1 DFQATT, CDR2 SNEGSKA (reference sequence). There are 14 residues in the CDR3. The CDR3 spells CSARAADTNTEAFF.

The chain's CDR3 is CASSPARDNYGYTF. The chain employs TRBV6-5 and TRBJ1-2. There are 14 residues in the CDR3. The germline CDR1 and CDR2 sequences are MNHEY and SVGAGI.

This chain links TRBV10-1 with TRBJ1-5. The CDR3 is made up of 14 amino acids. Per germline, CDR1 WNHNN and CDR2 SYGVQD (reference sequence). CDR3 region: CASSEYRYGEPQHF.

The V call is TRBV20-1, the J call TRBJ1-2. There are 14 residues in the CDR3. Per the germline V gene, CDR1 is DFQATT and CDR2 is SNEGSKA (reference sequence). The chain's CDR3 is CSARDREAVYGYTF.

The rearrangement uses TRBV20-1 and TRBJ2-3. Looked up from germline, CDR1 is DFQATT and CDR2 is SNEGSKA (reference sequence). This CDR3 has 15 residues. The CDR3 reads CSARDLAAGPDTQYF.

The chain employs TRBV4-1 and TRBJ1-1. Looked up from germline, CDR1 is MGHRA and CDR2 is YSYEKL. This CDR3 spans 14 amino acids. This chain's CDR3 is CASSQVGMNTEAFF.

This chain links TRBV10-3 with TRBJ1-2; TCRdb proposes TRBD1, but this gene call is untestable without DNA. The CDR3 runs to 12 residues. CDR1 and CDR2 (germline): ENHRY, SYGVKD. The CDR3 region is CAIRPDSERYTF.

CDR3: CASSSISGRTDTQYF. V gene TRBV28 combines with J gene TRBJ2-3. CDR1 and CDR2 from the germline V gene are MDHEN and SYDVKM. The CDR3 is made up of 15 amino acids.

This chain uses TRBV9 with TRBJ2-7; TCRdb's D call of TRBD1 is untestable without DNA. The CDR3 sequence is 15 residues long. Germline CDR1 and CDR2: SGDLS and YYNGEE. The chain's CDR3 is CASSVGTGSSYEQYF. Full variable domain (remainder filled in from reference TRBV9 and TRBJ2-7): DSGVTQTPKHLITATGQRVTLRCSPRSGDLSVYWYQQSLDQGLQFLIQYYNGEERAKGNILERFSAQQFPDLHSELNLSSLELGDSALYFCASSVGTGSSYEQYFGPGTRLTVT.

V gene TRBV20-1 combines with J gene TRBJ2-5; the D gene TCRdb calls, TRBD2, cannot be checked with no DNA. The germline gives CDR1 DFQATT, CDR2 SNEGSKA (reference sequence). This CDR3 has 15 residues. The CDR3 spells CSARGGYSHQETQYF.

This chain joins TRBV28 and TRBJ2-2. Germline V gene data show CDR1 as MDHEN and CDR2 as SYDVKM. CDR3 length: 13 residues. The CDR3 sequence is CASSFLNTGELFF.

CDR3 residues: CASSLRLGTYEQYF. The chain is built from TRBV27 and TRBJ2-7. This CDR3 has 14 amino acids. The germline V gene has CDR1 MNHEY and CDR2 SMNVEV (reference sequence).

The chain is built from TRBV18 and TRBJ1-3. CDR3 size: 15 residues. The germline V gene has CDR1 KGHSH and CDR2 LQKENI. The CDR3 spells CASSPIGESGNTIYF.

This chain joins TRBV28 and TRBJ1-2. This CDR3 comprises 15 residues. The V gene's germline CDR1 is MDHEN and CDR2 SYDVKM. The CDR3 sequence: CASSFVTETNYGYTF.

V gene TRBV7-9 combines with J gene TRBJ2-6; TCRdb's D call, TRBD1, is unchecked because there is no DNA. Germline V lookup: CDR1 SEHNR, CDR2 FQNEAQ (reference sequence). This CDR3 has 19 residues. CDR3 region: CASSPRWGGENSGANVLTF. The complete variable domain, with remaining parts taken from reference TRBV7-9 and TRBJ2-6, reads DTGVSQNPRHKITKRGQNVTFRCDPISEHNRLYWYRQTLGQGPEFLTYFQNEAQLEKSRLLSDRFSAERPKGSFSTLEIQRTEQGDSAMYLCASSPRWGGENSGANVLTFGAGSRLTVL.